This TCR beta chain appears in the sequencing data of a study of OX40 agonist ivuxolimab in advanced cancers. General observations from the study: On average, CD8+ T cells showed a greater number of expanded clones than CD4+. Expanded peripheral T-cell antigen specificity went undetermined. At 0.1 to 3.0 mg/kg, CD4+ and CD8+ blood T cells expanded clonally by week 6.

Sequencing was performed with immunoSEQ multiplex PCR; in TCRdb, only in-frame clones are kept and a portion is missing. The table includes approximately 39,000 clones, around 89% detected once. Blood got drawn at baseline, again on cycle 4 day 1, and then on cycle 7 day 1. In regard to this clone: Antigen unknown.

Germline V gives CDR1 MNHNY, CDR2 SVGAGI (reference sequence). Trimming removed 6 bases from V and 0 bases from J, with 11 bases in between. This CDR3 spans 14 amino acids. The chain combines TRBV6-6 with TRBJ1-1, with a tentative D call TRBD1 (5 bases). The receptor comes from an adult with an advanced solid tumor such as melanoma, head and neck, liver or kidney cancer. The input for sequencing was CD4+ or CD8+ T cells sorted from blood, taken in a trial of the OX40 agonist ivuxolimab. This chain's CDR3 is CASRIGGLNTEAFF. Here the CDR3 DNA reads TGTGCCAGCAGGATCGGGGGTTTGAACACTGAAGCTTTCTTT.